Listed below are T cell receptor beta chains from one sample, sequenced in a study of memory CD4+ T cells and cytomegalovirus serostatus. Here immunoSEQ multiplex PCR was the method, and the copy in TCRdb shows in-frame clones only, minus some. The repertoire holds some 30,000 clones, with roughly 80% as singletons. Sequencing input: memory CD4+ T cells from blood. All receptors come from an adult in good health and CMV-seronegative. Some clones in this sample may be carry-over from other donors' samples. Each CDR3 is given with its conserved first and last residue. A D gene is named only where the DNA matches it firmly. The size of a clone is reported for some rows only, either as once, few or many, or as a class for expanded clones.

V gene	clone size	J gene	D gene	CDR3 DNA	CDR3 protein
TRBV6-6	few	TRBJ2-3	TRBD2	TGTGCCAGCAGCCGGACTAGCGGGGGGGCGAAAGATACGCAGTATTTT	CASSRTSGGAKDTQYF
TRBV7-2	.	TRBJ1-1	.	TGTGCCAGCAGCTTATTTCCAGAGAACACTGAAGCTTTCTTT	CASSLFPENTEAFF
TRBV6-1	.	TRBJ1-2	TRBD1	TGTGCCAGCAGTGAAGCGGTCGGACAGGCCCGCTATGGCTACACCTTC	CASSEAVGQARYGYTF
TRBV2	few	TRBJ2-7	.	TGTGCCAGCAGTATAGCGCCGTCGACCTACGAGCAGTACTTC	CASSIAPSTYEQYF
TRBV9	few	TRBJ1-1	TRBD1	TGTGCCAGCAGCGGACGACAGGGAACGGTAAAGAGGACTGAAGCTTTCTTT	CASSGRQGTVKRTEAFF
TRBV6-1	.	TRBJ1-2	TRBD1	TGTGCCAGCAGCGAACAGGGGGCATATGGCTACACCTTC	CASSEQGAYGYTF
TRBV7-2	.	TRBJ2-5	TRBD2	TGTGCCAGCAGCTTTACTAGCGGGGGTACGGAGACCCAGTACTTC	CASSFTSGGTETQYF
TRBV6-6	.	TRBJ1-3	.	TGTGCCACCCGGAGCTCTGGAAACACCATATATTTT	CATRSSGNTIYF
TRBV6-5	few	TRBJ1-5	.	TGTGCCAGCAGCGGACAGCAAAATCAGCCCCAGCATTTT	CASSGQQNQPQHF
TRBV5-4	.	TRBJ2-3	TRBD2	TGTGCCAGCAGCTCTCTAGCGGGGGGATACACCGGTACGCAGTATTTT	CASSSLAGGYTGTQYF
TRBV29-1	.	TRBJ1-2	TRBD1	TGCAGCGTTCCCGCAGGGGGGATTAACTATGGCTACACCTTC	CSVPAGGINYGYTF
TRBV5-1	.	TRBJ2-3	.	TGCGCCAGCAGCTTTCGAGGGGGGGCTGGAGATACGCAGTATTTT	CASSFRGGAGDTQYF
TRBV7-6	.	TRBJ2-3	.	TGTGCCAGCAGCTACCTGGGCGCAGATACGCAGTATTTT	CASSYLGADTQYF
TRBV5-1	few	TRBJ1-1	.	TGCGCCAGCAGCTTGGACGGAATGAACACTGAAGCTTTCTTT	CASSLDGMNTEAFF
TRBV19	.	TRBJ1-5	TRBD1	TGTGCCAGTAGTATGGGCAGGGGGTTTTTTGATCAGCCCCAGCATTTT	CASSMGRGFFDQPQHF
TRBV29-1	.	TRBJ2-1	.	TGCAGCGTTGATGATGGACAGACTAATGAGCAGTTCTTC	CSVDDGQTNEQFF
TRBV4-2	.	TRBJ2-1	TRBD2	TGTGCCAGCAGCCAAGACCTGGACGCCCGCGGACTAGCGGGGCATAATGAGCAGTTCTTC	CASSQDLDARGLAGHNEQFF
TRBV6-6	.	TRBJ1-1	.	TGTGCCAGCAGCACTCAAATGAACACTGAAGCTTTCTTT	CASSTQMNTEAFF
TRBV5-8	.	TRBJ2-1	.	TGTGCCAGCAGCTCGTATAATGGGGCTGGCTACAATGAGCAGTTCTTC	CASSSYNGAGYNEQFF
TRBV11-3	.	TRBJ1-1	.	TGTGCCAGCAGCTTATTCTCGGCGGGAACTGAAGCTTTCTTT	CASSLFSAGTEAFF
TRBV6-5	.	TRBJ2-1	.	TGTGCCAGCAGCCCAAGACTACTCTCCTACAATGAGCAGTTCTTC	CASSPRLLSYNEQFF
TRBV2	.	TRBJ2-3	.	TGTGCCAGCAGTGAAGCTCTAAGCACAGATACGCAGTATTTT	CASSEALSTDTQYF
TRBV6-1	few	TRBJ1-5	.	TGTGCCAGCAGTGTGCTATTTGGGCCCCAGCATTTT	CASSVLFGPQHF
TRBV6-5	few	TRBJ1-5	.	TGTGCCAGCAGTTACACTCGGGACGGCAATCAGCCCCAGCATTTT	CASSYTRDGNQPQHF
TRBV18	.	TRBJ2-5	.	TGTGCCAGCTCACCGTCCGGCCAAGAGACCCAGTACTTC	CASSPSGQETQYF
TRBV30	.	TRBJ1-1	.	TGTGCCTGGAGTCCTGGGGGGGCGTGGGGAGCTTTCTTT	CAWSPGGAWGAFF
TRBV10-2	few	TRBJ1-2	.	TGCGCCAGCAGTGAGGATCTCTATGGCTACACCTTC	CASSEDLYGYTF
TRBV19	.	TRBJ1-1	TRBD1	TGTGCCAGTAGTATAACAGGGAGGGGACAGGCTTTCTTT	CASSITGRGQAFF
TRBV7-2	once	TRBJ2-7	TRBD1	TGTGCCAGCAGCCCTCGGACAGGGGGTTCCCGGTACGAGCAGTACTTC	CASSPRTGGSRYEQYF
TRBV5-4	.	TRBJ1-2	TRBD1	TGTGCCAGCAGCTTGGGACAGGGTGGCTACACCTTC	CASSLGQGGYTF
TRBV6-1	.	TRBJ1-2	.	TGTGCCAGCAGTGAAGCGTGGGGGGGGTATGGCTACACCTTC	CASSEAWGGYGYTF
TRBV9	.	TRBJ1-3	TRBD1	TGTGCCAGCAGCACCCGACAGGGAGGAACTGGAAACACCATATATTTT	CASSTRQGGTGNTIYF
TRBV18	once	TRBJ1-2	.	TGTGCCAGCTCACCACCCCTTTCAGGGGTCTATGGCTACACCTTC	CASSPPLSGVYGYTF
TRBV18	few	TRBJ1-2	.	TGTGCCAGCTCACCCAAGCTTGACAGGCCTCATGGCTACACCTTC	CASSPKLDRPHGYTF
TRBV5-6	.	TRBJ2-5	.	TGTGCCAGCAGCTTTCAGAGATACCAAGAGACCCAGTACTTC	CASSFQRYQETQYF
TRBV4-2	few	TRBJ1-5	.	TGTGCCAGCAGCGAAGTGGGAAGAAGGGGCGGGTATCAGCCCCAGCATTTT	CASSEVGRRGGYQPQHF
TRBV14	few	TRBJ1-4	.	TGTGCCAGCAGCCCGCAACTCAGGGAGGCAACTAATGAAAAACTGTTTTTT	CASSPQLREATNEKLFF
TRBV28	.	TRBJ1-1	.	TGTGCCAGCAGTTTATATCGGGACATATACACTGAAGCTTTCTTT	CASSLYRDIYTEAFF
TRBV28	.	TRBJ1-6	.	TGTGCCAGCAGTTTCCTCCACCGTAGTAATTCACCCCTCCACTTT	CASSFLHRSNSPLHF
TRBV9	.	TRBJ2-1	.	TGTGCCAGCAGCGGCCTGACCCCCTCCTACAATGAGCAGTTCTTC	CASSGLTPSYNEQFF
TRBV7-9	few	TRBJ2-2	.	TGTGCCAGCAGCTTAGTCAGGGCTTTGTTGACCGGGGAGCTGTTTTTT	CASSLVRALLTGELFF
TRBV2	.	TRBJ1-1	.	TGTGCCAGCAGTGAACCGGGTCGGGGCACTGAAGCTTTCTTT	CASSEPGRGTEAFF
TRBV2	.	TRBJ1-6	TRBD1	TGTGCCAGCAACCCGGACAGGGGATTGATAAATTCACCCCTCCACTTT	CASNPDRGLINSPLHF
TRBV7-9	.	TRBJ2-1	.	TGTGCCAGCAGCTCCCCCGCGGGACTCGGGGATGAGCAGTTCTTC	CASSSPAGLGDEQFF
TRBV5-1	.	TRBJ2-1	TRBD2	TGCGCCAGCAGCTTAACTAGCGGGGGGTTCTACAATGAGCAGTTCTTC	CASSLTSGGFYNEQFF
TRBV2	.	TRBJ1-3	.	TGTGCCAGCAGTGAAAGAGGCCTCGGGAACACCATATATTTT	CASSERGLGNTIYF
TRBV9	few	TRBJ1-1	.	TGTGCCAGCAGCGTAGAACCCTCTGGGAACACTGAAGCTTTCTTT	CASSVEPSGNTEAFF
TRBV5-1	.	TRBJ2-3	.	TGCGCCAGCACCCTTCAGTCTTCATCAGATACGCAGTATTTT	CASTLQSSSDTQYF
TRBV19	.	TRBJ2-3	.	TGTGCCAGTAGTATAGATCCCCGCGATAAGCAGTATTTT	CASSIDPRDKQYF
TRBV5-1	.	TRBJ1-1	.	TGCGCCAGCAGCTTAGACCGTCAGATGAACACTGAAGCTTTCTTT	CASSLDRQMNTEAFF
TRBV7-2	.	TRBJ1-2	TRBD1	TGTGCCAGCAGCGTGAACAGGGGAGCGGGGTATGGCTACACCTTC	CASSVNRGAGYGYTF
TRBV9	.	TRBJ2-7	.	TGTGCCAGCAGCGCCGGTGGGGACTCCCAAAACTCCTACGAGCAGTACTTC	CASSAGGDSQNSYEQYF
TRBV5-1	.	TRBJ2-5	TRBD1	TGCGCCAGCAGCTACCGGGACAGCCAAGAGACCCAGTACTTC	CASSYRDSQETQYF
TRBV7-2	once	TRBJ1-2	TRBD1	TGTGCCAGCAGCCGGGACAGTTCCGACGCTAACTATGGCTACACCTTC	CASSRDSSDANYGYTF